Shown below are 19 T cell receptor beta chains from a single sample sequenced in a study of neoadjuvant anti-PD-1 for oral cavity cancer. The assay was immunoSEQ multiplex PCR, and TCRdb's table has in-frame clones only and misses some. The repertoire includes thousands of clones, about 80% of them detected once, and about 3.4% sits in the top ten. The sample in question was PBMCs, obtained before nivolumab (anti-PD-1) treatment. These receptors all come from a person aged 35-79 years with oral cavity squamous cell carcinoma.

The chain couples TRBV6-5 to TRBJ1-1; D is unresolved. V was pared by 6 bases and J by 1 base, with 12 bases between. The CDR3 contains 14 residues. Germline CDR1 and CDR2: MNHEY and SVGAGI. Here the CDR3 reads CASSRRSGNTEAFF. For the CDR3, the DNA is TGTGCCAGCAGCCGCCGGTCGGGGAACACTGAAGCTTTCTTT.

The rearrangement links TRBV25-1 to TRBJ2-3; tentatively, D is TRBD2 (6 bases). The germline V gene encodes CDR1 MGHDK and CDR2 SYGVNS. Trimming shortened V by 7 bases and J by 2 bases, and 10 bases separated the two germline ends. CDR3 size: 13 residues. CDR3: CASISDYTDTQYF. The CDR3 nucleotides read TGTGCCAGCATCTCGGACTACACAGATACGCAGTATTTT.

This clone was detected only a few times. This chain joins TRBV5-1 and TRBJ2-5, with 7 bases matching TRBD1. V shed 7 bases and J 6 bases; nucleotides not matched to a gene: 9. Germline CDR1 reads SGHRS; CDR2 reads YFSETQ. This CDR3 spans 13 amino acids. DNA of the CDR3: TGCGCCAGCGGTACAGGGGTTCACCAGACCCAGTACTTC. This translates into CASGTGVHQTQYF.

The rearrangement uses TRBV5-1 and TRBJ1-3; 7 bases align to TRBD1. Losses at the gene ends were 0 bases for V and 0 bases for J; bases not matched to a gene: 3. Germline-derived CDR1 and CDR2 are SGHRS and YFSETQ. This CDR3 contains 16 residues. For the CDR3, the DNA is TGCGCCAGCAGCTTGGGGGGACAGACCTCTGGAAACACCATATATTTT. Translated, it gives CASSLGGQTSGNTIYF.

The rearrangement uses TRBV6-6 and TRBJ2-1; TRBD1 matches 7 bases. J gave up 4 bases and V 2 bases, and 8 bases lay outside the gene matches. CDR1 and CDR2 from the germline V gene are MNHNY and SVGAGI (reference sequence). The CDR3 sequence is 16 residues long. The CDR3: CASSYAPGQPYNEQFF. The CDR3 DNA follows: TGTGCCAGCAGTTACGCTCCGGGACAGCCATACAATGAGCAGTTCTTC.

The CDR3 DNA reads as TGTGCCAGCAGCCAAATGGACCCGAACTATGGCTACACCTTC. Translated, it gives CASSQMDPNYGYTF. The chain has TRBV7-8 and TRBJ1-2; D is unclear. Looked up from germline, CDR1 is SGHVS and CDR2 is FQNEAQ. V dropped 5 bases and J dropped 2 bases, with 12 bases sitting between them. This CDR3 has 14 amino acids.

The rearrangement uses TRBV27 and TRBJ2-6; D remains ambiguous. This CDR3 region has 13 residues. Germline V lookup: CDR1 MNHEY, CDR2 SMNVEV (reference sequence). V was cut by 3 bases and J by 0 bases, with 0 bases left in between. The CDR3 region is CASSFSGANVLTF. CDR3 in DNA: TGTGCCAGCAGTTTCTCTGGGGCCAACGTCCTGACTTTC.

This clone was picked up one time. The V gene is TRBV4-1, the J gene TRBJ2-5, with 9 bases identical to TRBD2. Germline V gene sequence: CDR1 MGHRA, CDR2 YSYEKL. CDR3 length: 16 amino acids. V lost 1 base and J lost 0; bases outside the gene matches: 3. The CDR3, as DNA: TGCGCCAGCAGCCAAGCTCAGCGGGGGGACCAAGAGACCCAGTACTTC. Amino acids: CASSQAQRGDQETQYF.

This sequence joins TRBV5-4 and TRBJ1-1; D is uncertain. Trimming stripped 3 bases from V and 1 base from J, with 10 bases between. The CDR3 runs to 14 residues. CDR1 and CDR2 (germline): SGHNT, YYREEE (reference sequence). The CDR3 nucleotides read TGTGCCAGCAGCTCCTTAATAGGGAACACTGAAGCTTTCTTT. Amino acids: CASSSLIGNTEAFF.

This clone was counted between two and nine times. The genes are TRBV7-2 and TRBJ2-6; D may be TRBD1 (5 bases). The germline V and J ends were trimmed by 5 bases and 0 bases, with 17 bases remaining between them. The CDR3 is made up of 18 amino acids. Germline V gene data show CDR1 as SGHTA and CDR2 as FQGNSA. DNA for the CDR3: TGTGCCAGCAGCCCAAGGGCAGGGTATGACTCTGGGGCCAACGTCCTGACTTTC. Its translation is CASSPRAGYDSGANVLTF.

The chain is built from TRBV4-3 and TRBJ2-7; D perhaps matches TRBD1 (6 bases). CDR1 and CDR2 (germline): LGHNA, YSLEER. This CDR3 has 15 amino acids. The ends were cut back, 2 bases at V and 0 bases at J, with 11 bases in the middle. The CDR3 loop reads CASSQTTGSSYEQYF. Written as DNA, the CDR3 is TGCGCCAGCAGCCAAACCACAGGGAGCTCCTACGAGCAGTACTTC.

The chain recombines TRBV5-1 with TRBJ2-1, with a tentative D call TRBD1 (6 bases). The CDR3 runs 15 residues. V was pared by 0 bases and J by 4 bases, with 11 bases between. CDR1 SGHRS and CDR2 YFSETQ come from the germline V gene. The CDR3 is CASSLAQGLYNEQFF. The CDR3, as DNA: TGCGCCAGCAGCTTGGCTCAGGGGCTATACAATGAGCAGTTCTTC.

The gene calls are TRBV10-3 and TRBJ2-7; TRBD1 is a possible D gene (6 bases). CDR1 and CDR2 (germline): ENHRY, SYGVKD. CDR3 length: 13 amino acids. V lost 4 bases and J 3 bases, leaving 10 bases between the germline ends. The CDR3 DNA sequence: TGTGCCATCAGTGCAGGGGCTGGCTACGAGCAGTACTTC. This translates into CAISAGAGYEQYF.

The chain has TRBV5-1 and TRBJ2-5; no clear D. V was shortened by 3 bases and J by 4 bases, with 13 bases between the two germline ends. This CDR3 spans 14 amino acids. Germline lookup yields CDR1 SGHRS and CDR2 YFSETQ. The CDR3 is CASSYDPSSETQYF. DNA of the CDR3: TGCGCCAGCAGCTACGACCCCTCCTCAGAGACCCAGTACTTC.

The chain has TRBV19 and TRBJ1-6, with D maybe TRBD1 (6 bases). V lost 5 bases to trimming and J lost 15 bases, with 17 bases between them. The CDR3 has 13 residues. CDR1 and CDR2 (germline): LNHDA, SQIVND (reference sequence). CDR3 bases: TGTGCCAGTAGTCCGCCGAGAGGGGGTGTCCTCCACTTT. The encoded protein is CASSPPRGGVLHF.

V is TRBV11-2 and J is TRBJ2-5, with TRBD1 matching 12 bases. The CDR3 covers 16 residues. Germline values: CDR1 SGHAT, CDR2 FQNNGV. V dropped 5 bases and J dropped 2; count of bases not matched to a gene: 6. The CDR3 DNA is TGTGCCAGCAGCCACGGGACAGGGGGCCAACAAGAGACCCAGTACTTC. It is translated as CASSHGTGGQQETQYF.

V gene TRBV27 combines with J gene TRBJ1-2; D may be TRBD1 (5 bases). Germline V gene sequence: CDR1 MNHEY, CDR2 SMNVEV (reference sequence). CDR3 length: 15 residues. The V gene lost 1 base and the J gene lost 6 bases, with 15 bases spanning the gap. CDR3 sequence (DNA): TGTGCCAGCAGTTTATGGGGGGAGGGGCACGATGGCTACACCTTC. Amino acid sequence: CASSLWGEGHDGYTF.

This clone was seen more than once but under ten times. The V call is TRBV19, the J call TRBJ1-1, with D possibly TRBD1 on 5 matching bases. The length of the CDR3 is 14 residues. Germline CDR1 LNHDA, CDR2 SQIVND (reference sequence). V gave up 3 bases and J gave up 6 bases, with 14 bases separating them. CDR3 in amino acids: CASSIWGRGAEAFF. CDR3 DNA sequence: TGTGCCAGTAGTATCTGGGGCAGAGGGGCTGAAGCTTTCTTT.

This clone is a singleton in its sample. The rearrangement links TRBV6-5 to TRBJ2-7; 9 bases are shared with TRBD1. Germline V lookup: CDR1 MNHEY, CDR2 SVGAGI. With 0 bases clipped from V and 6 bases from J, the junction kept 6 bases outside the gene matches. The CDR3 is 15 residues long. The CDR3 spells CASSYSGQGKVEQYF. CDR3 DNA: TGTGCCAGCAGTTACTCCGGACAGGGGAAAGTCGAGCAGTACTTC.